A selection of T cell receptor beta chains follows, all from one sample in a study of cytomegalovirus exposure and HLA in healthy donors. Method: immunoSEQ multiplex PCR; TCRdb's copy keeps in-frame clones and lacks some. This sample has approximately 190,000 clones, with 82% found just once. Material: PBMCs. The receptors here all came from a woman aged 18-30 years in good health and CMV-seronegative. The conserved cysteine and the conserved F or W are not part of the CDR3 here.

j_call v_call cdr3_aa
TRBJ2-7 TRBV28 ASSPSGGDYEQY
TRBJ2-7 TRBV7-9 ASIEQPGEQY
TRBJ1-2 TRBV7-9 ASSLSSNYGYT
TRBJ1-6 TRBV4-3 ASSQGGTVKNSPLH
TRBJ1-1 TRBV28 ASNQWSEAF
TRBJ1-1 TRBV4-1 ASSQAVLMNTEAF
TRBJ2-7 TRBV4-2 ASSQDGTAGVDEQY
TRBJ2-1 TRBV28 ASGVRGLGLSEGQF
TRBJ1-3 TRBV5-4 ASSLSLLSAGNTIY
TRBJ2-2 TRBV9 ASQRESKTGELF
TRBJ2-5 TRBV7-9 ASSLTGKETQY
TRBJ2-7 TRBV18 ASSTFQGDEQY
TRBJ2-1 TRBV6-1 ASSGAGTGDYNEQF
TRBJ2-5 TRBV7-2 ASSFGVDGPQY
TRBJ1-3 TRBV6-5 ASSRGNTIY
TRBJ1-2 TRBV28 ASSLLTVNYGYT
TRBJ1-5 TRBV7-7 ASSFTARSQH
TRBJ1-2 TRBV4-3 ASSQVHGYREMDYGYT
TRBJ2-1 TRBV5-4 ASSPTLAHEQF
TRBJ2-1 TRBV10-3 AISTPTGNEQF
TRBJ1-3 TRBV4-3 ASSQEKSSGNTIY
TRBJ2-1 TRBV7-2 ASSFTGLYNEQF
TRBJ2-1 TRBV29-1 SGKREANSYNEQF
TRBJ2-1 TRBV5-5 ASSLVIAGDEQF
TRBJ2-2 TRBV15 ATSNRANTGELF
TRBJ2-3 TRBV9 ASSQYGVGGDTQY
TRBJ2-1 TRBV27 ASSSPSGPSYNEQF
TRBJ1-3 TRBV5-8 ASSLGEPGNTIY
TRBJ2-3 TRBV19 ASSGLAGDTQY
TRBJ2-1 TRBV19 ASSPQGSSYNEQF
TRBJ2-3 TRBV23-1 ASSQSSGRLSLAGGPADTQY
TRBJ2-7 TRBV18 ASSGPGGNEQY
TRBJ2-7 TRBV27 ASSLGAPYEQY
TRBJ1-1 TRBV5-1 ASIEGASNTEAF
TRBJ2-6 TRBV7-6 AGRGTDPSSGANVLT
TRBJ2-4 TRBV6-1 ASSDKAGGVDIQY
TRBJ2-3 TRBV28 ASSQGQPSTDTQY
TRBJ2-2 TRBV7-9 SSSPRDGGFTGELF
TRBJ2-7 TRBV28 ASSSTGLGPNEQY
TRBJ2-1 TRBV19 ASSITSGRWNEQF
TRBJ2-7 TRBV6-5 ASRTGGVAYEQY
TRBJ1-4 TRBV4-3 ASSQDLGAVGSEKLF
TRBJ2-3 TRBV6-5 ASSILAGVADTQY
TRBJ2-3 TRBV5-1 ASSLDRYTDTQY
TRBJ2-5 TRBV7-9 ASSLGSVGGQETQY
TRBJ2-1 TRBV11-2 ASSLGGTGSYNEQF
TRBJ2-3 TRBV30 AWSVLGTSGRRNTDTQY
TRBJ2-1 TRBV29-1 SVVEISYNEQF
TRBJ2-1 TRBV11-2 ASSLEYFGRALTNEQF
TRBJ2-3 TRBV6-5 ASSYVLQGATQY
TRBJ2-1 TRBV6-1 ASSATSGAFYNEQF
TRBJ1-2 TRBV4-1 ASSQRGQGAIGYT
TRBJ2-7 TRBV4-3 ASSHLQGSEQY
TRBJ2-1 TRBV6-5 ASGDRGYNEQF
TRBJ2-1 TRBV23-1 ASRLWGESNNNEQL
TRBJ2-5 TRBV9 ASSRTGMYQETQY
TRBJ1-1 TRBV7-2 ASSLQGLNTEAF
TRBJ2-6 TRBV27 ASSLYQGAGANVLT